This TCR beta chain was found in a study of Graves' ophthalmopathy and Graves' hyperthyroidism. This clonotype was observed a handful of times. TCR beta CDR3 amplification used RNA transcripts. An initial RT-PCR round employing HTBI primers preceded a second-round multiplex PCR. TCRdb processed the multiplex PCR reads anew with MiXCR; each CDR3 protein has one entry. The data hold about 230,000 distinct CDR3 sequences, with around 50% observed a single time. The length of the CDR3 is 14 residues. Trimming shortened V by 5 bases and J by 0 bases, and 11 bases separated the two germline ends. Germline-derived CDR1 and CDR2 are SGHVS and FQNEAQ.

The sequencing sample was made of peripheral blood. The chain has TRBV7-8 and TRBJ2-7, with TRBD1 as a possible D gene (6 bases). This TCR was recovered from an adult man with Graves' ophthalmopathy. This CDR3 is CASSPQGRSYEQYF. As DNA, the CDR3 is TGTGCCAGCAGCCCACAGGGACGCTCCTACGAGCAGTACTTC.